The rows below give T cell receptor beta chains drawn from one sample of a study of shared clonotypes between healthy human individuals. Clones were sequenced by immunoSEQ multiplex PCR, and TCRdb holds only the in-frame ones, with some missing. This table holds 1.6 million or so clones, just under 99% found once. The sequenced sample consisted of naive CD4+ T cells sorted from blood. The receptors were sampled from a man aged 30 to 39 in good health. Each CDR3 is given with its conserved first and last residue. A D gene is named only where the DNA matches it firmly. A clone size is listed for some rows: how often the clone was seen (once, few, many), or a class if it is expanded.

J gene | D gene | V gene | clone size | CDR3 DNA | CDR3 protein
TRBJ2-7 | TRBD1 | TRBV6-5 | NA | TGTGCCAGCAGAAAGGGAGGAACAGGGGGCGAGCAGTACTTC | CASRKGGTGGEQYF
TRBJ2-7 | NA | TRBV23-1 | NA | TGCGCCAGCAGTCAACAGGGCAGCTCCTACGAGCAGTACTTC | CASSQQGSSYEQYF
TRBJ2-5 | NA | TRBV7-8 | NA | TGTGCCAGCAGCTTGGGGCGGGGGCAGGGACAAGAGACCCAGTACTTC | CASSLGRGQGQETQYF
TRBJ1-2 | TRBD1 | TRBV5-1 | NA | TGCGCCAGCAGCTTTGGACAGGGGTTGGATAACTATGGCTACACCTTC | CASSFGQGLDNYGYTF
TRBJ2-2 | TRBD2 | TRBV7-2 | NA | TGTGCCAGCAGCCCGAGACTAGCGGGAGGTATCGGGGAGCTGTTTTTT | CASSPRLAGGIGELFF
TRBJ2-7 | NA | TRBV28 | NA | TGTGCCAGCAGTTCTCTCGGGGGATCCTACGAGCAGTACTTC | CASSSLGGSYEQYF
TRBJ2-5 | TRBD2 | TRBV29-1 | NA | TGCAGCGGGAGACTAGCGGGAGGGCCAGGAGAGACCCAGTACTTC | CSGRLAGGPGETQYF
TRBJ2-3 | TRBD2 | TRBV5-1 | NA | TGCGCCAGCAGCTTAGGGACTAGCGGCCACCTTAACACAGATACGCAGTATTTT | CASSLGTSGHLNTDTQYF
TRBJ2-1 | NA | TRBV28 | NA | TGTGCCAGCAGTCGGACAGTCGGCCCCTACAATGAGCAGTTCTTC | CASSRTVGPYNEQFF
TRBJ2-7 | TRBD2 | TRBV4-2 | NA | TGTGCCAGCAGCCAAGAATTCGCGGGAGGGACGGTGGAGCAGTACTTC | CASSQEFAGGTVEQYF
TRBJ2-7 | NA | TRBV25-1 | NA | TGTGCCAGCAGTGAAGATAGACGAACCTACGAGCAGTACTTC | CASSEDRRTYEQYF
TRBJ1-5 | NA | TRBV19 | NA | TGTGCCAGTAGTGGGGCAGGGGTTAGCAATCAGCCCCAGCATTTT | CASSGAGVSNQPQHF
TRBJ2-5 | TRBD2 | TRBV5-4 | NA | TGTGCCAGCAGCTTGCTTAGGACTAGCGGGGCACAAGAGACCCAGTACTTC | CASSLLRTSGAQETQYF
TRBJ1-2 | TRBD1 | TRBV6-5 | NA | TGTGCCAGCAGTAGCCTCCCAGGGGGCGCGTTTGGCTACACCTTC | CASSSLPGGAFGYTF
TRBJ1-2 | NA | TRBV6-5 | NA | TGTGCCAGCAGTTACTCGATGGAATCCGCTAACTATGGCTACACCTTC | CASSYSMESANYGYTF
TRBJ1-1 | NA | TRBV10-1 | NA | TGCGCCAGCAGTGAGTCGATGCGGGCCCTTGAAGCTTTCTTT | CASSESMRALEAFF
TRBJ1-1 | NA | TRBV18 | once | TGTGCCAGCTCACAGGGACGGTTGAACACTGAAGCTTTCTTT | CASSQGRLNTEAFF
TRBJ2-7 | TRBD2 | TRBV5-1 | NA | TGCGCCAGCAGCTTGGCCCTAGCGGGAAACTACGAGCAGTACTTC | CASSLALAGNYEQYF
TRBJ2-1 | NA | TRBV19 | NA | TGTGCCAGTAGTATTTATGGCAATGAGCAGTTCTTC | CASSIYGNEQFF
TRBJ2-5 | NA | TRBV11-2 | NA | TGTGCCAGCAGCTTATCGACCCCCGGTGAGACCCAGTACTTC | CASSLSTPGETQYF
TRBJ2-2 | NA | TRBV7-7 | NA | TGTGCCAGCAGCCAGATAGGGGGAGCGACCGACGGGGAGCTGTTTTTT | CASSQIGGATDGELFF
TRBJ2-7 | NA | TRBV18 | NA | TGTGCCAGCTCAGGAGGGGGGGATGCCTACGAGCAGTACTTC | CASSGGGDAYEQYF
TRBJ2-5 | TRBD2 | TRBV6-5 | NA | TGTGCCAGCAGCCCGCTGGGGGGGGAGACCCAGTACTTC | CASSPLGGETQYF
TRBJ2-7 | NA | TRBV18 | NA | TGTGCCAGCCGCGGAATGACAGGTAAGCTTTGTTGGAGGTCCGCATACGAGCAGTACTTC | CASRGMTGKLCWRSAYEQYF
TRBJ2-7 | NA | TRBV7-8 | NA | TGTGCCAGCAGTGTTTTTAGCTCCTACGAGCAGTACTTC | CASSVFSSYEQYF
TRBJ2-7 | TRBD2 | TRBV18 | NA | TGTGCCAGCTCACCGGGGGGGAGGGCCTTGGAGCAGTACTTC | CASSPGGRALEQYF
TRBJ2-3 | NA | TRBV7-9 | NA | TGTGCCAGCAGCTTTGGGACTTCCACAGATACGCAGTATTTT | CASSFGTSTDTQYF
TRBJ2-3 | NA | TRBV9 | NA | TGTGCCAGCAGCGTAGGACGGGGTACAGATACGCAGTATTTT | CASSVGRGTDTQYF
TRBJ2-1 | NA | TRBV7-3 | NA | TGTGCCAGCAGCCTGCTTCGCAGGGGCCTCTCCAGCTCCTACAATGAGCAGTTCTTC | CASSLLRRGLSSSYNEQFF
TRBJ2-3 | NA | TRBV5-1 | NA | TGCGCCAGCAGCTTAAATCGGTATTTT | CASSLNRYF
TRBJ2-1 | TRBD2 | TRBV6-1 | NA | TGTGCCAGCAGGGTCCTTAGCGGGAACTTCGGTGAGCAGTTCTTC | CASRVLSGNFGEQFF
TRBJ2-5 | TRBD1 | TRBV6-1 | NA | TGTGCCAGCAGCACGGGACAGCCCCAAGAGACCCAGTACTTC | CASSTGQPQETQYF
TRBJ2-4 | NA | TRBV20-1 | NA | TGCAGTGCTAGGCAAAACATTCAGTACTTC | CSARQNIQYF
TRBJ2-7 | TRBD1 | TRBV4-1 | NA | TGCGCCAGCAGCCAAACGACAGGGTTCTACGAGCAGTACTTC | CASSQTTGFYEQYF
TRBJ2-2 | NA | TRBV5-5 | NA | TGTGCCAGCAGCTCCATCGCCGACACCGGGGAGCTGTTTTTT | CASSSIADTGELFF
TRBJ2-7 | TRBD2 | TRBV5-1 | NA | TGCGCCACCCGGGGTCGGCGGGAGGAGGACGAGCAGTACTTC | CATRGRREEDEQYF
TRBJ2-7 | TRBD1 | TRBV2 | NA | TGTGCCAGCAGCGACCAGGGGGTTTCCTACGAGCAGTACTTC | CASSDQGVSYEQYF
TRBJ2-7 | NA | TRBV30 | once | TGTGCCTGGAGCTCACAGATTAAACTTGCTAACGAGCAGTACTTC | CAWSSQIKLANEQYF
TRBJ1-3 | NA | TRBV28 | NA | TGTGCCAGCAGTTTAAGGGGGGGCTCTGGAAACACCATATATTTT | CASSLRGGSGNTIYF
TRBJ1-5 | NA | TRBV18 | NA | TGTGCCAGCTCACCCGGGGAGGGGCCCCAGCATTTT | CASSPGEGPQHF
TRBJ2-5 | NA | TRBV30 | NA | TGTGCCTGGAGGCGGGACACCGAAGAGACCCAGTACTTC | CAWRRDTEETQYF
TRBJ1-2 | NA | TRBV5-1 | NA | TGCGCCAGCAGCTTGGACAGAGACTATGGCTACACCTTC | CASSLDRDYGYTF
TRBJ2-1 | NA | TRBV6-5 | NA | TGTGCCAGCAGTTACTGTGTCGGAGCGGGCTTCTTC | CASSYCVGAGFF
TRBJ1-2 | TRBD1 | TRBV5-1 | NA | TGCGCCAGCAGCCCGGCGACAGGGGAAGGTATGGGCTACACCTTC | CASSPATGEGMGYTF
TRBJ1-2 | NA | TRBV29-1 | NA | TGCAGCGTTGAAGTAGGTGGGCGCGGTGGCTACACCTTC | CSVEVGGRGGYTF
TRBJ1-1 | NA | TRBV6-1 | NA | TGTGCCAGCAGTGCTGAGGGGTGGTTCGCTGAAGCTTTCTTT | CASSAEGWFAEAFF
TRBJ2-3 | TRBD2 | TRBV5-1 | NA | TGCGCCAGCAGCAACGGACTAGCGGGGCGCACAGATACGCAGTATTTT | CASSNGLAGRTDTQYF
TRBJ2-1 | TRBD2 | TRBV7-6 | NA | TGTGCCAGCAGCTTGCGAGCGAGCGGGAGGGCCGACAATGAGCAGTTCTTC | CASSLRASGRADNEQFF
TRBJ2-2 | NA | TRBV7-9 | NA | TGTGCCAGCAGCTTACGGGGGAACGGGAACACCGGGGAGCTGTTTTTT | CASSLRGNGNTGELFF
TRBJ2-4 | NA | TRBV19 | NA | TGTGCCAGTAGTATGATCCAAAACATTCAGTACTTC | CASSMIQNIQYF
TRBJ1-5 | NA | TRBV27 | NA | TGTGCCAGCAGTTTAAAGAGTCCATGGGGGAATCAGCCCCAGCATTTT | CASSLKSPWGNQPQHF
TRBJ1-2 | NA | TRBV20-1 | NA | TGCAGTGCTAGTACTAAGTATGGCTACACCTTC | CSASTKYGYTF
TRBJ2-1 | NA | TRBV14 | NA | TGTGCCAGCAGCCAATCGGTGGACCATGAGCAGTTCTTC | CASSQSVDHEQFF
TRBJ1-2 | NA | TRBV19 | NA | TGTGCCAGTATGGAGGCAGAGGTATATGGCTACACCTTC | CASMEAEVYGYTF
TRBJ1-4 | NA | TRBV9 | NA | TGTGCCAGCAGCGTAAGCCCCACGGCGGGGGATGAAAAACTGTTTTTT | CASSVSPTAGDEKLFF
TRBJ2-1 | TRBD1 | TRBV19 | NA | TGTGCCAGTAGTATTCCACAGGGGAGACACAATGAGCAGTTCTTC | CASSIPQGRHNEQFF
TRBJ2-7 | TRBD1 | TRBV25-1 | NA | TGTGCCAGCAGTTTGGACAGGGTCTTCTACGAGCAGTACTTC | CASSLDRVFYEQYF